The 10 T cell receptor beta chains reported below all come from one sample, sequenced in a study of CD8 T cells in ankylosing spondylitis. General study points: Within ankylosing spondylitis blood, a TCR beta motif made up of several highly homologous variants appeared to be characteristic.

TCRdb processed the 5' RACE reads anew with MiXCR; each CDR3 protein has one entry. The repertoire holds approximately 400,000 distinct CDR3 sequences, roughly a quarter seen once, with about 1% in the top ten. The antigens for these receptors are not known. The sequenced sample consisted of blood, either unsorted or a sorted T cell fraction (not recorded which). These receptors were obtained from a male donor with ankylosing spondylitis.

The sample holds a few counts of this clonotype. J is TRBJ2-1 and V is TRBV7-2, with D uncertain. The CDR3 sequence is 13 residues long. Germline-derived CDR1 and CDR2 are SGHTA and FQGNSA. V was shortened by 3 bases and J by 5 bases, with 8 bases between the two germline ends. As DNA, the CDR3 is TGTGCCAGCAGCTTTAATTGGGACAATGAGCAGTTCTTC. The encoded protein is CASSFNWDNEQFF.

The sample holds a few counts of this clonotype. The chain is built from TRBV7-2 and TRBJ2-5, with 10 positions matching TRBD1. The V gene's germline CDR1 is SGHTA and CDR2 FQGNSA. V trimming: 2 bases; J trimming: 4 bases; junction bases outside the gene matches: 7. This CDR3 is 16 amino acids long. The CDR3 protein is CASSLIAGQGGETQYF. Here the CDR3 DNA reads TGTGCCAGCAGCTTAATCGCCGGACAGGGGGGAGAGACCCAGTACTTC.

This clonotype was observed a handful of times. The rearrangement joins TRBV6-4 to TRBJ1-1; D remains ambiguous. V lost 4 bases, J lost 1 base, and 13 bases lay in between. CDR3 length: 15 residues. Per the germline V gene, CDR1 is MRHNA and CDR2 is SNTAGT. CDR3 residues: CASSASGRGNTEAFF. DNA for the CDR3: TGTGCCAGCAGTGCTTCCGGGAGAGGGAACACTGAAGCTTTCTTT.

This sequence joins TRBV20-1 and TRBJ2-1, with a possible D match to TRBD2 (5 bases). The germline V gene encodes CDR1 DFQATT and CDR2 SNEGSKA (reference sequence). V was cut by 3 bases and J by 0 bases, with 15 bases left in between. The CDR3 loop spans 16 amino acids. The CDR3, as DNA: TGCAGTGCTAGGGTGCGGACTCAGAGCTCCTACAATGAGCAGTTCTTC. Amino acid sequence: CSARVRTQSSYNEQFF.

The chain is built from TRBV10-3 and TRBJ2-2; D uncertain. Per germline, CDR1 ENHRY and CDR2 SYGVKD. Trimming cost V 3 bases and J 2 bases, with 7 bases left between them. This CDR3 has 14 amino acids. In nucleotides, the CDR3 is TGTGCCATCAGTGAATCAGAAAACACCGGGGAGCTGTTTTTT. It codes for CAISESENTGELFF.

The rearrangement joins TRBV7-2 to TRBJ2-7; no clear D gene. Germline V lookup: CDR1 SGHTA, CDR2 FQGNSA. The CDR3 runs to 15 residues. V was pared by 0 bases and J by 0 bases, with 9 bases between. The CDR3 nucleotides read TGTGCCAGCAGCTTAGCACCGCGGAACTCCTACGAGCAGTACTTC. Protein sequence: CASSLAPRNSYEQYF.

This clonotype was seen more than once but under ten times. The J gene is TRBJ2-3, the V gene TRBV5-1; TRBD2 aligns across 16 bases. V lost 4 bases and J lost 3; bases outside the gene matches: 5. The germline V gene encodes CDR1 SGHRS and CDR2 YFSETQ. This CDR3 spans 17 amino acids. The CDR3 DNA is TGCGCCAGCAGCCCAATGGGACTAGCGGGAGGGACAGATACGCAGTATTTT. Its protein is CASSPMGLAGGTDTQYF.

This clonotype showed up just a few times. The chain combines TRBV7-9 with TRBJ1-5, with D unresolved. CDR1 SEHNR and CDR2 FQNEAQ come from the germline V gene (reference sequence). Trimming removed 1 base from V and 4 bases from J, with 8 bases in between. This CDR3 region has 14 residues. CDR3: CASSLGSVNQPQHF. DNA of the CDR3: TGTGCCAGCAGCTTAGGGTCCGTTAATCAGCCCCAGCATTTT.

This clonotype turned up a few times. V usage is TRBV20-1 and J usage is TRBJ2-1, with TRBD2 matching 8 bases. This CDR3 has 14 amino acids. The germline V gene encodes CDR1 DFQATT and CDR2 SNEGSKA (reference sequence). Losses at the gene ends were 3 bases for V and 8 bases for J; bases not matched to a gene: 9. CDR3 DNA: TGCAGTGCTAGTCAACTAGCGGAAGCAGATGAGCAGTTCTTC. It translates to CSASQLAEADEQFF.

CDR3 amino acids: CSARDRQLRVPTDTQYF. The CDR3 bases are TGCAGTGCTAGAGATAGACAATTGAGGGTCCCCACAGATACGCAGTATTTT. The genes are TRBV20-1 and TRBJ2-3, with D possibly matching TRBD2 (5 bases). V was shortened by 0 bases and J by 2 bases, with 18 bases between the two germline ends. Looked up from germline, CDR1 is DFQATT and CDR2 is SNEGSKA (reference sequence). The CDR3 sequence is 17 residues long.